The T cell receptor (beta chain) described here comes from a study of blood T cells in healthy people across ages. Ranging in age from about 6 to 95, the donors were healthy Caucasian individuals from Russia. The CDR3 runs to 16 residues. Germline values: CDR1 SGHTA, CDR2 FQGNSA. The V segment lost 5 bases and the J segment 4 bases; nucleotides outside the gene matches: 12. Alongside a J-beta primer mix, a sample-barcoded 5' primer served in a second PCR lasting about 7 to 12 cycles. A single record per CDR3 protein comes from TCRdb applying MiXCR to the 5' RACE reads. The data hold about 840,000 distinct CDR3 sequences, with almost 30% observed a single time. The same sample was also used in a study of T cells of mothers and their children.

This clonotype was sampled from a woman in her forties in good health. This sequence joins TRBV7-2 and TRBJ2-3, with TRBD2 matching 7 bases. The sequencing sample was made of blood. The CDR3 is CASSTRGLPAPDTQYF. CDR3 DNA sequence: TGTGCCAGCAGCACCCGGGGACTACCGGCGCCAGATACGCAGTATTTT.